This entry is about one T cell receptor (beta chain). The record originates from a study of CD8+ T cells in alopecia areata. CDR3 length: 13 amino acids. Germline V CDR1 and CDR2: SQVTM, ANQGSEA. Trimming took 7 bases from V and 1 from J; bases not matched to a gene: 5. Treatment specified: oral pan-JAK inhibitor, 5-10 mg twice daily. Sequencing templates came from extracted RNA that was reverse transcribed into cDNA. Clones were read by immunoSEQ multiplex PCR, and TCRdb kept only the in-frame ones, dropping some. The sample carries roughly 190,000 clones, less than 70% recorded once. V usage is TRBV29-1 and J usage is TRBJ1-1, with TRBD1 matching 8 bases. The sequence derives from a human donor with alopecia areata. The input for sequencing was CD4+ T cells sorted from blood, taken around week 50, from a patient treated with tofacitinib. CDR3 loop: CSASTGANTEAFF. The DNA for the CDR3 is TGCAGCGCTTCGACAGGGGCGAACACTGAAGCTTTCTTT. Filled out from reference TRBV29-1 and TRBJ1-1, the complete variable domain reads SAVISQKPSRDICQRGTSLTIQCQVDSQVTMMFWYRQQPGQSLTLIATANQGSEATYESGFVIDKFPISRPNLTFSTLTVSNMSPEDSSIYLCSASTGANTEAFFGQGTRLTVV.